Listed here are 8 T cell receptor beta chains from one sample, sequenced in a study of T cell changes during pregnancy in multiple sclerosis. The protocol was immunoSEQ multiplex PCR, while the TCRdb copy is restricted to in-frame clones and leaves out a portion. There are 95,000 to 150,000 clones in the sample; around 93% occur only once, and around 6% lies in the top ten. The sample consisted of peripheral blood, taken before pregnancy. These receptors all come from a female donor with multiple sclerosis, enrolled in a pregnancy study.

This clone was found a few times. The CDR3: CAWGRDIQYF. Written as DNA, the CDR3 is TGTGCCTGGGGCAGGGACATTCAGTACTTC. The chain employs TRBV30 and TRBJ2-4, with a weak D call TRBD1 (5 bases). CDR3 length equals 10 residues. The V gene lost 5 bases and the J gene lost 8 bases, with 7 bases spanning the gap. Germline CDR1 GTSNPN, CDR2 SVGIG (reference sequence).

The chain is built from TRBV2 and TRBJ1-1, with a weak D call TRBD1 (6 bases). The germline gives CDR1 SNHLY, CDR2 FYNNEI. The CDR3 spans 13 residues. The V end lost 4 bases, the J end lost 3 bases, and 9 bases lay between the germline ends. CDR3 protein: CASSVRGYTEAFF. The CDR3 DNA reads TGTGCCAGCAGTGTCAGGGGTTACACTGAAGCTTTCTTT.

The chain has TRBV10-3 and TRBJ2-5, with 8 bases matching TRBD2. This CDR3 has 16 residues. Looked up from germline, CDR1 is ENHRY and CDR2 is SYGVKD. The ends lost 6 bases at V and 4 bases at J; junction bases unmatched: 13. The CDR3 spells CAISARAGGERETQYF. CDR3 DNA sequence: TGTGCCATCAGCGCCCGGGCGGGAGGTGAGCGAGAGACCCAGTACTTC.

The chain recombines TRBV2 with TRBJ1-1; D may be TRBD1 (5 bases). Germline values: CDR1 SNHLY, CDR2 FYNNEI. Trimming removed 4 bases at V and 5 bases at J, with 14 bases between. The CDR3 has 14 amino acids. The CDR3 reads CASSGEGVRTEAFF. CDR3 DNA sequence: TGTGCCAGCAGTGGCGAAGGGGTTAGGACTGAAGCTTTCTTT.

The CDR3 reads CAWSGFRDSYSYEQYF. In nucleotides, the CDR3 is TGTGCCTGGAGTGGATTCCGGGACAGCTATTCCTACGAGCAGTACTTC. This chain connects TRBV30 to TRBJ2-7; 7 bases align to TRBD1. Germline V gene sequence: CDR1 GTSNPN, CDR2 SVGIG (reference sequence). This CDR3 is built from 16 residues. Trimming at V came to 1 base and at J to 1 base, leaving 10 bases not matched to a gene.

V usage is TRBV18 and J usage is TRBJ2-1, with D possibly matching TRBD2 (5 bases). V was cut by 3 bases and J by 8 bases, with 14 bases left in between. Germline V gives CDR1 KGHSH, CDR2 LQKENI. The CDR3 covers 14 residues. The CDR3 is CASSPIEGRHEQFF. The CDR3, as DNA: TGTGCCAGCTCACCGATAGAGGGTAGGCATGAGCAGTTCTTC.

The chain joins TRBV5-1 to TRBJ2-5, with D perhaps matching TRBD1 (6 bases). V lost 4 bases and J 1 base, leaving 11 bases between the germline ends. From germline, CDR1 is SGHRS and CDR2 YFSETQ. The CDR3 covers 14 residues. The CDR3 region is CASSPGTPQETQYF. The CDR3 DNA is TGCGCCAGCAGCCCAGGGACACCCCAAGAGACCCAGTACTTC.

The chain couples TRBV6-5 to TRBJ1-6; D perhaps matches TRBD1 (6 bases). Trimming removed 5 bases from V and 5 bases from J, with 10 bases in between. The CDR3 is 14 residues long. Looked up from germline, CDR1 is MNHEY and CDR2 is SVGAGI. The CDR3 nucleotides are TGTGCCAGCAGTCGGGACAAAAATAATTCACCCCTCCACTTT. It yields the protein CASSRDKNNSPLHF.